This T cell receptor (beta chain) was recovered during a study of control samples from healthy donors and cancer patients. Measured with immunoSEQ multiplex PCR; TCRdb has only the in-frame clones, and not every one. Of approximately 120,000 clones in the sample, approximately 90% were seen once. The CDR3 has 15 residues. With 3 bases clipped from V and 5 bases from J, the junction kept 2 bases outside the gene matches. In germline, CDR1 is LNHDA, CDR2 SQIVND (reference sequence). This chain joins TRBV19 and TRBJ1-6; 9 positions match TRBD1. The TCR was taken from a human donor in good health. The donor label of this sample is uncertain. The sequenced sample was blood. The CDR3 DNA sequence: TGTGCCAGTAGTATCCGGGACAGGGATAATTCACCCCTCCACTTT. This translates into CASSIRDRDNSPLHF. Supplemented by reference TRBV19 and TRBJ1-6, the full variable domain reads DGGITQSPKYLFRKEGQNVTLSCEQNLNHDAMYWYRQDPGQGLRLIYYSQIVNDFQKGDIAEGYSVSREKKESFPLTVTSAQKNPTAFYLCASSIRDRDNSPLHFGNGTRLTVT.